What follows are 29 T cell receptor beta chains derived from one specimen sequenced in a study of immune heterogeneity within non-small cell lung tumors. The TCR beta CDR3 region underwent multiplex PCR amplification with 32 V and 13 J primers. TCRdb reprocessed the multiplex PCR reads with MiXCR, giving one entry per CDR3 protein. The sample has fewer than 3,000 distinct CDR3 sequences; 45% to 65% are singletons. For each sample, template was around 600 ng of bulk tumor genomic DNA. Multiple biopsies spaced far apart were taken from each primary tumor during surgery. Enrolled individuals presented with untreated, newly diagnosed non-small cell lung cancer and received curative surgery. The sample was lung tumor tissue. All receptors derive from a man aged 55 to 70 with non-small cell lung cancer.

This clonotype has a single count. This chain joins TRBV25-1 and TRBJ1-2; 10 nucleotides match TRBD1. The CDR3 length is 14 residues. Germline V lookup: CDR1 MGHDK, CDR2 SYGVNS. V was pared by 2 bases and J by 5 bases, with 2 bases of the junction left unmatched. CDR3 DNA: TGTGCCAGCAGTGAAGGACAGGGGGTGTATGGCTACACCTTC. It yields the protein CASSEGQGVYGYTF.

A few counts support this clonotype. This chain uses TRBV5-1 with TRBJ2-5; the D gene is possibly TRBD2 (6 bases). The CDR3 has 14 residues. Trimming removed 3 bases from V and 2 bases from J, with 11 bases in between. CDR1 and CDR2 from the germline V gene are SGHRS and YFSETQ. The CDR3 here is CASSYRSGQETQYF. In nucleotides, the CDR3 is TGCGCCAGCAGCTATCGTAGCGGTCAAGAGACCCAGTACTTC.

On this clonotype: The germline gene is not matched at one end of the junction; a read error may be the cause. This chain links TRBV12-3 or TRBV12-4 with TRBJ1-6; D call uncertain. CDR3 length: 14 residues. The CDR3 region is CASSFDIAGSLLHF. The CDR3 nucleotides read TGTGCCAGCAGTTTCGACATAGCGGGTTCACTCCTCCACTTT.

In the case of this clonotype: The junction does not match germline at one end; this may be a read error. The V call is TRBV20-1, the J call TRBJ2-5; tentatively, D is TRBD2 (6 bases). The germline CDR1 and CDR2 sequences are DFQATT and SNEGSKA (reference sequence). This CDR3 contains 9 residues. In nucleotides, the CDR3 is TGCAGTGCTGGGTCACGAGGGGACTTT. Amino acids: CSAGSRGDF.

V gene TRBV6-1 combines with J gene TRBJ1-5; 10 bases fit TRBD1. V shed 5 bases, J shed 5 bases, and the junction held 6 bases outside the gene matches. Germline V CDR1 and CDR2: MNHNS, SASEGT. This CDR3 contains 15 residues. This chain's CDR3 is CASSRTGTGDQPQHF. CDR3 bases: TGTGCCAGCAGTCGTACAGGGACAGGGGATCAGCCCCAGCATTTT.

The chain employs TRBV30 and TRBJ1-6; 7 nucleotides align to TRBD1. The ends lost 2 bases at V and 7 bases at J; junction bases unmatched: 5. Germline lookup yields CDR1 GTSNPN and CDR2 SVGIG (reference sequence). The CDR3 runs to 14 residues. The CDR3 coding sequence is TGTGCCTGGAGTCTCGGGACAGAAAATTCACCCCTCCACTTT. Translation gives CAWSLGTENSPLHF.

This chain connects TRBV20-1 to TRBJ2-7; TRBD2 aligns across 12 bases. The CDR3 consists of 15 residues. With 6 bases clipped from V and 5 bases from J, the junction kept 11 bases outside the gene matches. CDR1 DFQATT and CDR2 SNEGSKA come from the germline V gene (reference sequence). Here the CDR3 reads CSAPKPTSGRNEQYF. The CDR3 DNA reads as TGCAGTGCCCCCAAACCCACTAGCGGGAGGAACGAGCAGTACTTC.

The chain recombines TRBV3-1 with TRBJ2-7, with 7 nucleotides matching TRBD1. There are 14 residues in the CDR3. Germline V gene data show CDR1 as LGHDT and CDR2 as YNNKEL (reference sequence). With V trimmed by 4 bases and J by 3 bases, 6 bases remained unmatched. The DNA of the CDR3 is TGTGCCAGCAGCCGTTACCGGGACAGCTACGAGCAGTACTTC. Its protein is CASSRYRDSYEQYF.

In its sample, this clonotype was seen once. This chain uses TRBV5-8 with TRBJ1-2, with D hard to call. The germline V gene has CDR1 SGHTS and CDR2 YDEGEE. This CDR3 is 15 amino acids long. V lost 1 base and J 0 bases, leaving 10 bases between the germline ends. The CDR3, as DNA: TGTGCCAGCAGCTTGTTCTCAGCCGCTAACTATGGCTACACCTTC. Translated, it gives CASSLFSAANYGYTF.

V usage is TRBV28 and J usage is TRBJ2-1; 8 nucleotides agree with TRBD2. V trimming: 8 bases; J trimming: 1 base; junction bases outside the gene matches: 7. The CDR3 runs to 15 residues. CDR1 MDHEN and CDR2 SYDVKM come from the germline V gene. The CDR3 coding sequence is TGTGCCAGCCTCGCGGGAGGTAGGTCCTACAATGAGCAGTTCTTC. It codes for CASLAGGRSYNEQFF.

The chain carries TRBV20-1 and TRBJ2-7; D possibly corresponds to TRBD2 (6 bases). The V end was cut by 5 bases, the J end by 2 bases, with 19 bases between. Germline assignment: CDR1 DFQATT and CDR2 SNEGSKA (reference sequence). The CDR3 loop spans 15 amino acids. The chain's CDR3 is CSAAPLATVTYEQYF. CDR3 DNA: TGCAGTGCTGCCCCTCTAGCGACCGTTACCTACGAGCAGTACTTC.

This clonotype was counted only a few times. This chain uses TRBV30 with TRBJ1-2; 7 bases match TRBD1. Germline V gives CDR1 GTSNPN, CDR2 SVGIG (reference sequence). The CDR3 sequence is 13 residues long. V lost 5 bases and J lost 0; bases outside the gene matches: 3. The DNA of the CDR3 is TGTGCCTGGTACAGGGGATCTAACTATGGCTACACCTTC. This translates into CAWYRGSNYGYTF.

V gene TRBV6-2 or TRBV6-3 combines with J gene TRBJ2-5; no reliable D call. CDR1 MNHEY and CDR2 SVGEGT come from the germline V gene. This CDR3 is built from 11 residues. V shed 2 bases and J shed 4 bases, with 2 bases lying between them. The DNA for the CDR3 is TGTGCCAGCAGTTACGGAGAGACCCAGTACTTC. Translating it yields CASSYGETQYF.

This clonotype was detected once. The V call is TRBV28, the J call TRBJ2-1, with 9 positions matching TRBD2. With V trimmed by 3 bases and J by 7 bases, 4 bases remained unmatched. Germline V gene lookup returns CDR1 MDHEN and CDR2 SYDVKM. The CDR3 is made up of 14 amino acids. CDR3 coding DNA: TGTGCCAGCAGTTTTCTAGCGGGAAATAATGAGCAGTTCTTC. Translated, it gives CASSFLAGNNEQFF.

The V gene is TRBV6-1, the J gene TRBJ2-1; 8 nucleotides line up with TRBD2. Germline trimming cut 2 bases from V and 7 bases from J; bases unmatched to any gene: 4. CDR1 is MNHNS, CDR2 SASEGT, per germline. CDR3 size: 14 residues. This chain's CDR3 is CASSESSGSNEQFF. Written as DNA, the CDR3 is TGTGCCAGCAGTGAATCGAGCGGGAGTAATGAGCAGTTCTTC.

This clonotype qualifies as large. CDR3 nucleotides: TGTGCCAGCAGTTTGGCGGGAGGATTCTCCTACGAGCAGTACTTC. Translated: CASSLAGGFSYEQYF. The chain has TRBV12-3 or TRBV12-4 and TRBJ2-7; TRBD2 matches 8 bases. This CDR3 has 15 amino acids. V dropped 3 bases and J dropped 0; count of bases not matched to a gene: 4.

The chain combines TRBV15 with TRBJ2-5; D call uncertain. V was pared by 1 base and J by 4 bases, with 10 bases between. The V gene's germline CDR1 is LNHNV and CDR2 YYDKDF (reference sequence). The CDR3 is 14 residues long. CDR3 region: CATSRGRWRETQYF. CDR3 bases: TGTGCCACCAGCAGAGGGAGATGGCGAGAGACCCAGTACTTC.

The rearrangement uses TRBV7-9 and TRBJ1-3; 7 nucleotides line up with TRBD1. Per germline, CDR1 SEHNR and CDR2 FQNEAQ (reference sequence). The ends lost 1 base at V and 2 bases at J; junction bases unmatched: 5. This CDR3 region has 16 residues. The chain's CDR3 is CASSLETGWTGNTIYF. The CDR3 bases are TGTGCCAGCAGCTTAGAGACAGGGTGGACTGGAAACACCATATATTTT.

This clonotype occurred a few times. Here the CDR3 DNA reads TGTGCCAGCAGTGAATTTATTCGGGGGGGGGAGACCCAGTACTTC. Translated, it gives CASSEFIRGGETQYF. The J gene is TRBJ2-5, the V gene TRBV25-1, with 8 positions matching TRBD2. Germline V gene sequence: CDR1 MGHDK, CDR2 SYGVNS. V shed 1 base and J 5 bases; nucleotides not matched to a gene: 6. The CDR3 is 15 amino acids.

The V and J genes are TRBV5-6 and TRBJ2-2; D is unclear. Germline loops: CDR1 SGHDT, CDR2 YYEEEE. This CDR3 comprises 14 residues. Between the trimmed V and J ends, which lost 4 bases and 4 bases, there was a span of 11 bases. CDR3 sequence (DNA): TGTGCCAGCAGCACCCTCCAGGTCACCGGGGAGCTGTTTTTT. This encodes CASSTLQVTGELFF.

This chain connects TRBV12-3 or TRBV12-4 to TRBJ2-3; 9 positions match TRBD2. The V gene end was trimmed by 7 bases and the J gene end by 0 bases; junction bases not matched to a gene: 2. CDR3 length: 14 residues. As DNA, the CDR3 is TGTGCCAGCATAGCGGGAGCGAGCACAGATACGCAGTATTTT. Encoded protein: CASIAGASTDTQYF.

This chain uses TRBV2 with TRBJ1-6, with unresolved D. CDR3 length: 12 residues. Germline V lookup: CDR1 SNHLY, CDR2 FYNNEI. With 7 bases removed from V and 7 bases from J, the gap between germline ends came to 8 bases. The CDR3 nucleotides are TGTGCCAGCATACGGCACAATTCACCCCTCCACTTT. It is translated as CASIRHNSPLHF.

This clonotype occurred once. The chain has TRBV3-1 and TRBJ1-5; no clear D. The CDR3 is 13 residues long. The germline CDR1 and CDR2 sequences are LGHDT and YNNKEL (reference sequence). Deletions cut 1 base from V and 4 bases from J, with 5 bases between. CDR3 in DNA: TGTGCCAGCAGCCAAGTTTTGAATCAGCCCCAGCATTTT. It is translated as CASSQVLNQPQHF.

This clonotype has a single count. The rearrangement uses TRBV6-1 and TRBJ2-7, with 8 positions matching TRBD2. CDR3 length equals 14 residues. With V trimmed by 8 bases and J by 3 bases, 9 bases remained unmatched. Germline values: CDR1 MNHNS, CDR2 SASEGT. As DNA, the CDR3 is TGTGCCAGCCTGCTAAGCGGGGGACACTACGAGCAGTACTTC. As protein: CASLLSGGHYEQYF.

The J gene is TRBJ1-2, the V gene TRBV28, with D possibly matching TRBD1 (5 bases). The CDR3 runs to 16 residues. CDR1 MDHEN and CDR2 SYDVKM come from the germline V gene. V lost 8 bases to trimming and J lost 1 base, with 20 bases between them. The CDR3 DNA follows: TGTGCCAGCGTGCGGGGGGACCCAGCTAATAACTATGGCTACACCTTC. Translation gives CASVRGDPANNYGYTF.

V usage is TRBV28 and J usage is TRBJ1-5, with no clear D. The ends were cut back, 5 bases at V and 6 bases at J, with 11 bases in the middle. The CDR3 length is 13 residues. Germline assignment: CDR1 MDHEN and CDR2 SYDVKM. CDR3 nucleotides: TGTGCCAGCAGTGCAGTCAAAAGTCAGCCCCAGCATTTT. This encodes CASSAVKSQPQHF. Full variable domain (missing parts from reference TRBV28 and TRBJ1-5): DVKVTQSSRYLVKRTGEKVFLECVQDMDHENMFWYRQDPGLGLRLIYFSYDVKMKEKGDIPEGYSVSREKKERFSLILESASTNQTSMYLCASSAVKSQPQHFGDGTRLSIL.

This clonotype has a handful of counts. The chain is built from TRBV18 and TRBJ2-1; the match to TRBD2 covers 9 bases. Losses at the gene ends were 1 base for V and 4 bases for J; bases not matched to a gene: 2. This CDR3 region has 15 residues. Germline V gene data show CDR1 as KGHSH and CDR2 as LQKENI. Here the CDR3 DNA reads TGTGCCAGCTCACCACTTAGCGGGGGATACAATGAGCAGTTCTTC. Its translation: CASSPLSGGYNEQFF.

The chain uses TRBV19 and TRBJ1-4; the D gene is possibly TRBD1 (6 bases). Looked up from germline, CDR1 is LNHDA and CDR2 is SQIVND (reference sequence). The V end lost 3 bases, the J end lost 4 bases, and 18 bases lay between the germline ends. This CDR3 spans 17 amino acids. CDR3 DNA: TGTGCCAGTAGTATTGGTACAGGGTATTCCAGTAATGAAAAACTGTTTTTT. Translated, it gives CASSIGTGYSSNEKLFF.

The rearrangement joins TRBV2 to TRBJ1-2, with 7 bases aligning to TRBD1. Germline assignment: CDR1 SNHLY and CDR2 FYNNEI. This CDR3 region has 15 residues. Trimming took 4 bases from V and 8 from J; bases not matched to a gene: 13. The CDR3 region is CASSAAVRQGNGYTF. CDR3 DNA sequence: TGTGCCAGCAGTGCCGCCGTTAGACAGGGAAACGGCTACACCTTC. The full variable domain, its missing parts supplied by reference TRBV2 and TRBJ1-2, is EPEVTQTPSHQVTQMGQEVILRCVPISNHLYFYWYRQILGQKVEFLVSFYNNEISEKSEIFDDQFSVERPDGSNFTLKIRSTKLEDSAMYFCASSAAVRQGNGYTFGSGTRLTVV.